Here is one T cell receptor beta chain with its context. The antigen remains undetermined. This sample is drawn from a study of post-analysis software for immune sequencing data. Study-wide background: Relapsing-remitting, secondary progressive and progressive-relapsing multiple sclerosis were all included among the disease courses. Points from the study as a whole: F measure showed strong co-clustering of same-batch samples. Comparison with controls showed significantly lower normalized Chao1 diversity in multiple sclerosis patients. A few TRBV segments, TRBV5-6, TRBV5-1 and TRBV20-1 among them, were found more frequent in patients than controls.

The CDR3 loop spans 14 amino acids. The V gene's germline CDR1 is MNHEY and CDR2 SVGEGT. After removal of 6 bases from V and 8 bases from J, the junction contained 7 bases not matched to a gene. Unique molecular identifiers had been added to the TCR beta cDNA libraries. Each CDR3 protein is one row after TCRdb ran MiXCR on the PCR reads. The sample contains 600,000 to 700,000 distinct CDR3 sequences, around 60% of which appear only once. Source material: blood. The rearrangement links TRBV6-2 or TRBV6-3 to TRBJ2-1, with TRBD2 identical over 10 bases. This TCR was recovered from a girl aged 2 to 9 with multiple sclerosis. CDR3 in amino acids: CASSLAGEVYEQFF. Here the CDR3 DNA reads TGTGCCAGCAGCCTAGCGGGAGAAGTATATGAGCAGTTCTTC.